This T cell receptor beta chain was captured by sequencing in a study of memory B cells and T cells in multiple sclerosis. Stimulus-free culture yielded autoproliferating CFSE-dim and non-proliferating CFSE-high T cells, each sequenced separately. Pooled replicate wells came from 50 million to 60 million CFSE-labeled PBMCs cultured less than 8 days without stimulus. PBMCs were labeled with around 0.52 uM CFSE and cultured without exogenous stimuli. Study results and caveats: Clone-set sizes differed between compartments, so shared clonotype counts needed normalization.

Turning to this clone: Its antigen is undetermined.

The assay was immunoSEQ multiplex PCR, and TCRdb's table has in-frame clones only and misses some. This repertoire shows around 50,000 clones, roughly four fifths found once; its top ten account for roughly 1%. Sequenced material: PBMCs from blood kept in culture. The receptor was derived from a human donor with multiple sclerosis.

In nucleotides, the CDR3 is TGTGCCAGCAGCTTTCAACCCCGAGGGGGAGATACGCAGTATTTT. Amino acids: CASSFQPRGGDTQYF. The chain uses TRBV7-9 and TRBJ2-3, with D perhaps matching TRBD1 (6 bases). Germline values: CDR1 SEHNR, CDR2 FQNEAQ (reference sequence). The CDR3 covers 15 residues. V lost 3 bases, J lost 5 bases, and 15 bases lay in between. Full variable domain (outside the CDR3, taken from reference TRBV7-9 and TRBJ2-3): DTGVSQNPRHKITKRGQNVTFRCDPISEHNRLYWYRQTLGQGPEFLTYFQNEAQLEKSRLLSDRFSAERPKGSFSTLEIQRTEQGDSAMYLCASSFQPRGGDTQYFGPGTRLTVL.